The rows below give T cell receptor beta chains drawn from one sample of a study of OX40 agonist ivuxolimab in advanced cancers. The protocol was immunoSEQ multiplex PCR, while the TCRdb copy is restricted to in-frame clones and leaves out a portion. The sample lists roughly 66,000 clones, around 83% occurring once. Sequencing used CD4+ or CD8+ T cells sorted from blood, obtained in a trial of the OX40 agonist ivuxolimab. All receptors derive from an adult with an advanced solid tumor such as melanoma, head and neck, liver or kidney cancer. CDR3s include the opening cysteine and the closing phenylalanine or tryptophan.

length: 13
V: TRBV6-1
J: TRBJ1-1
CDR3: CASRVSRNTEAFF

length: 16
V: TRBV9
J: TRBJ2-5
CDR3: CASSVGGRGAGETQYF

length: 14
V: TRBV19
J: TRBJ1-5
CDR3: CASSLDRGNQPQHF

length: 18
V: TRBV13
J: TRBJ1-2
CDR3: CASSSRTDGHKIGYGYTF

length: 15
V: TRBV5-1
J: TRBJ2-7
CDR3: CASSVGGGTGYEQYF

length: 13
V: TRBV19
J: TRBJ1-1
CDR3: CASSIKGGGEAFF

length: 14
V: TRBV27
J: TRBJ1-4
CDR3: CARILGHFNEKLFF

length: 15
V: TRBV12-1
J: TRBJ2-7
CDR3: CASSFAPQGFYEQYF

length: 13
V: TRBV18
J: TRBJ2-7
CDR3: CASSLAGTYEQYF

length: 16
V: TRBV7-8
J: TRBJ1-4
CDR3: CASSSKTWGADEKLFF

length: 15
V: TRBV2
J: TRBJ1-5
CDR3: CASRGQGAGNQPQHF

length: 14
V: TRBV7-8
J: TRBJ2-4
CDR3: CASSLAGGENIQYF

length: 22
V: TRBV12-5
J: TRBJ2-5
CDR3: CASGLVGRDSISGRALRETQYF

length: 14
V: TRBV7-2
J: TRBJ1-2
CDR3: CASSFNRGEGGYTF

length: 15
V: TRBV5-6
J: TRBJ1-1
CDR3: CASSLGRGYGTEAFF

length: 16
V: TRBV28
J: TRBJ1-2
CDR3: CASSAPFGGGGYGYTF

length: 15
V: TRBV6-1
J: TRBJ1-2
CDR3: CASSEGTLVFYGYTF

length: 10
V: TRBV30
J: TRBJ2-7
CDR3: CAWSNAEQYF

length: 14
V: TRBV2
J: TRBJ2-2
CDR3: CASKGTSNTGELFF

length: 15
V: TRBV7-8
J: TRBJ2-2
CDR3: CASSKSGGNTGELFF

length: 15
V: TRBV6-6
J: TRBJ1-4
CDR3: CASSYSTWTDEKLFF

length: 15
V: TRBV28
J: TRBJ2-5
CDR3: CASTTPRGRGETQYF

length: 15
V: TRBV7-9
J: TRBJ2-2
CDR3: CASSLGVRWTGELFF

length: 14
V: TRBV5-1
J: TRBJ2-2
CDR3: CASSLAATTGELFF

length: 16
V: TRBV5-6
J: TRBJ1-3
CDR3: CASSQLLLPLGNTIYF

length: 14
V: TRBV25-1
J: TRBJ2-1
CDR3: CASSESPTRTEQFF

length: 16
V: TRBV18
J: TRBJ1-2
CDR3: CASSPRQGGDWYGYTF

length: 15
V: TRBV6-5
J: TRBJ1-3
CDR3: CASSIQGYSGNTIYF

length: 14
V: TRBV5-1
J: TRBJ1-2
CDR3: CASSVSGLGSGYTF

length: 13
V: TRBV28
J: TRBJ1-5
CDR3: CASRLESSGPQHF

length: 15
V: TRBV5-1
J: TRBJ1-2
CDR3: CASSIEQGRAGSYTF

length: 17
V: TRBV28
J: TRBJ1-5
CDR3: CASSLRGAGVGNQPQHF

length: 16
V: TRBV21-1
J: TRBJ1-2
CDR3: CASSKALSGTLYGYTF

length: 15
V: TRBV18
J: TRBJ1-1
CDR3: CASSPYTGGDTEAFF

length: 15
V: TRBV14
J: TRBJ2-1
CDR3: CASSITGAGKREQFF

length: 14
V: TRBV6-6
J: TRBJ2-5
CDR3: CASTPGPTGKTQYF